Included here is one TCR beta chain sequence, with context. What it binds is not known. These data belong to a study of shared clonotypes between healthy human individuals. Libraries were prepared by immunoSEQ multiplex PCR; TCRdb keeps only in-frame clonotypes and omits some of them. The table lists 2.5 million or so clones, approximately 92% of them singletons, with more than 0.12% in the top ten. V shed 3 bases, J shed 4 bases, and the junction held 7 bases outside the gene matches. In germline, CDR1 is MNHEY, CDR2 SMNVEV (reference sequence). The CDR3 runs 15 residues. Study conclusions and caveats: Against clonotypes common to all four donors, non-shared ones had lower generation probabilities.

This TCR was sampled from a man aged 18 to 29 in good health. The material sequenced was naive CD4+ T cells sorted from blood. The subset denotes: CD45RA+ positively selected. The chain combines TRBV27 with TRBJ2-7; TRBD1 matches 9 bases. CDR3 coding DNA: TGTGCCAGCAGTTTGAGTCGGGACAGGGTGTACGAGCAGTACTTC. It yields the protein CASSLSRDRVYEQYF.